Listed below are T cell receptor beta chains from one sample, sequenced in a study of blood T cell repertoires in COVID-19. The table came from immunoSEQ multiplex PCR; TCRdb's copy has only in-frame clones and leaves some out. Found here are around 300,000 clones, approximately 90% of them singletons; the top ten hold 3.7%. Source material: peripheral blood. These TCRs come from a woman between 35 and 50 years old with acute or convalescent COVID-19. The CDR3 runs from the conserved cysteine through the conserved F or W. Fields, in order: V gene, D gene, clone size, J gene, CDR3 DNA, CDR3 protein. D genes are given only for firm matches. Expanded clones are given a class, and other clones once, few, many or no size at all.

>TRBV6-1|.|.|TRBJ1-2
TGTGCCAGCAGTGAAAATAGATATGGCTACACCTTC
CASSENRYGYTF
>TRBV5-8|.|once|TRBJ2-5
TGTGCCAGCAGCTCCCTGGAGACCCAGTACTTC
CASSSLETQYF
>TRBV18|TRBD1|.|TRBJ1-1
TGTGCCAGCTCACCACCGGTAGGACAGGGACCGAACACTGAAGCTTTCTTT
CASSPPVGQGPNTEAFF
>TRBV19|.|.|TRBJ1-1
TGTGCCAGTAGCCCCGACAGGTTAGGATCGAACACTGAAGCTTTCTTT
CASSPDRLGSNTEAFF
>TRBV29-1|.|.|TRBJ1-3
TGCAGCGTTGGCGGGTGGGGTTCTGGAAACACCATATATTTT
CSVGGWGSGNTIYF
>TRBV10-3|TRBD1|.|TRBJ1-4
TGTGCCATCAGTGGGACTCAGGGGGTCGGTACTAATGAAAAACTGTTTTTT
CAISGTQGVGTNEKLFF
>TRBV5-1|TRBD1|.|TRBJ2-1
TGCGCCAGCAGCTCGGGACAGGGGGGAAATGAGCAGTTCTTC
CASSSGQGGNEQFF
>TRBV10-3|.|.|TRBJ1-6
TGTGCCATCAGTGACGCTAGGACAGCCGCAGGGTCACCCCTCCACTTT
CAISDARTAAGSPLHF
>TRBV6-2/TRBV6-3|TRBD1|.|TRBJ1-5
TGTGCCAGCAGTTACTCGGTGGGACAGGGAAGCTTAATAGGTCAGCCCCAGCATTTT
CASSYSVGQGSLIGQPQHF
>TRBV10-3|.|.|TRBJ1-1
TGTGCCATCAGCAACTACGCAGGGGATTCGGAAGCTTTCTTT
CAISNYAGDSEAFF
>TRBV5-1|TRBD1|.|TRBJ2-3
TGCGCCAGCAGCCCCCGCAGACAGGGTGGGGGTACGCAGTATTTT
CASSPRRQGGGTQYF
>TRBV18|.|.|TRBJ2-2
TGTGCCAGCTCACTAATGGACAGCGTCGTGGGTACCGGGGAGCTGTTTTTT
CASSLMDSVVGTGELFF
>TRBV5-1|.|once|TRBJ2-1
TGCGCCAGCAGCTTGGAACAGGGAGTCAATGAGCAGTTCTTC
CASSLEQGVNEQFF
>TRBV12-5|.|.|TRBJ1-3
TGTGCTAGTGGTTTGCCCCCGTCTTACTCTGGAAACACCATATATTTT
CASGLPPSYSGNTIYF
>TRBV5-6|.|.|TRBJ1-2
TGTGCCAGCAGCTTGGGTGGAGACTATGGCTACACCTTC
CASSLGGDYGYTF
>TRBV3-1/TRBV3-2|TRBD1|once|TRBJ1-2
TGTGCCAGCAGCCAAGACACTATACAGGGGAACTATGGCTACACCTTC
CASSQDTIQGNYGYTF
>TRBV4-1|.|.|TRBJ1-1
TGCGCCAGCAGCCAGGGTTCGGGCACTGAAGCTTTCTTT
CASSQGSGTEAFF
>TRBV6-5|TRBD1|.|TRBJ2-3
TGTGCCAGCAGCCGAGGACAGGGCGGGTTGGATACGCAGTATTTT
CASSRGQGGLDTQYF
>TRBV3-1/TRBV3-2|.|.|TRBJ1-1
TGTGCCAGCAGCCAAGGCACGGGGGTGAACACTGAAGCTTTCTTT
CASSQGTGVNTEAFF
>TRBV5-1|TRBD1|.|TRBJ1-1
TGCGCCAGCAGCGCCCAGGGGGAGAGCACTGAAGCTTTCTTT
CASSAQGESTEAFF
>TRBV2|TRBD2|.|TRBJ2-1
TGTGCCAGCAGGATGGCTAGCGGGGGGCTGATCTTC
CASRMASGGLIF
>TRBV18|.|.|TRBJ1-2
TGTGCCAGCTCACCACCGGGAGGGATCGACTATGGCTACACCTTC
CASSPPGGIDYGYTF
>TRBV16|.|few|TRBJ1-5
TGTGCCAGCAGTCGGGGACACCTCAATCAGCCCCAGCATTTT
CASSRGHLNQPQHF
>TRBV4-2|TRBD2|.|TRBJ2-1
TGTGCCAGCAGCCAAGATTCAGCGGGGGGCAGCCATGAGCAGTTCTTC
CASSQDSAGGSHEQFF
>TRBV30|.|.|TRBJ1-2
TGTGCCTGGAATCCCCTGGCGGGGGGGGTGACGGGCTACACCTTC
CAWNPLAGGVTGYTF
>TRBV2|.|.|TRBJ1-3
TGTGCCAGCAGTGCAGACAGCAGCTCTGGAAACACCATATATTTT
CASSADSSSGNTIYF
>TRBV2|.|.|TRBJ1-2
TGTGCCAGCAGGACGGGGGGGTCGAACTATGGCTACACCTTC
CASRTGGSNYGYTF
>TRBV28|.|few|TRBJ1-2
TGTGCCAGCTTGGGGGGGGGCTATGGCTACACCTTC
CASLGGGYGYTF
>TRBV5-1|.|.|TRBJ1-3
TGCGCCAGCAGCCGGGGGGCCGAAACCTCTGGAAACACCATATATTTT
CASSRGAETSGNTIYF
>TRBV2|TRBD1|.|TRBJ2-1
TGTGCCAGCAGTGGACAGGGGGTGTACAATGAGCAGTTCTTC
CASSGQGVYNEQFF
>TRBV9|.|.|TRBJ1-2
TGTGCCAGCAGCGTCCAGACAGACCCCCAAGGGGGAAGCTACACCTTC
CASSVQTDPQGGSYTF
>TRBV4-2|.|.|TRBJ1-6
TGTGCCAGCAGCCAACAAAATTCACCCCTCCACTTT
CASSQQNSPLHF
>TRBV21-1|.|.|TRBJ2-4
TGTGCCAGCAGCAAAGTTAGGAGGGGGCGGCGAGGCAAAAACATTCAGTACTTC
CASSKVRRGRRGKNIQYF
>TRBV21-1|.|few|TRBJ1-2
TGTGCCAGCAGCAGAGCGAGGTTCGGGAACTATGGCTACACCTTC
CASSRARFGNYGYTF
>TRBV25-1|.|.|TRBJ1-2
TGTGCCAGCAGTGAATATTACTGGGGGGGCAGAAACTATGGCTACACCTTC
CASSEYYWGGRNYGYTF
>TRBV5-6|TRBD1|.|TRBJ2-2
TGTGCCAGCAGCTGGGGACAGCTCAACACCGGGGAGCTGTTTTTT
CASSWGQLNTGELFF
>TRBV10-2|TRBD1|.|TRBJ2-1
TGCGCCAGCAGTGGGACAGGCCTCTCAGCCGATGAGCAGTTCTTC
CASSGTGLSADEQFF
>TRBV5-8|.|.|TRBJ2-3
TGTGCCAGCAGCTTTGTCGCCGGTGCAGATACGCAGTATTTT
CASSFVAGADTQYF
>TRBV9|.|.|TRBJ1-2
TGTGCCAGCAGCCCCCGGCAGGACGCATCGGGAGGCTACACCTTC
CASSPRQDASGGYTF
>TRBV14|TRBD1|.|TRBJ1-2
TGTGCCAGCAGCCAAGATCCTCTGTTGATCCCGGGACAGGCCGAGGGCGGCTACACCTTC
CASSQDPLLIPGQAEGGYTF
>TRBV29-1|.|.|TRBJ1-2
TGCAGCGGGGCCATCGATAGGTATGGCTACACCTTC
CSGAIDRYGYTF
>TRBV3-1/TRBV3-2|TRBD1|.|TRBJ1-2
TGTGCCAGCAGCGACAGGGCTACTAACTATGGCTACACCTTC
CASSDRATNYGYTF
>TRBV6-4|.|.|TRBJ2-2
TGTGCCAGCAGTGAAAAGCCCACCGGGGAGCTGTTTTTT
CASSEKPTGELFF
>TRBV29-1|TRBD1|.|TRBJ2-1
TGCAGCGTTGATAGGTCAGGGGGCCATGAGCAGTTCTTC
CSVDRSGGHEQFF
>TRBV5-1|.|.|TRBJ1-4
TGCGCCAGCAGCTTTGGGGCATTTGGCCATAATGAAAAACTGTTTTTT
CASSFGAFGHNEKLFF
>TRBV5-1|.|once|TRBJ1-1
TGCGCCAGCAGCTTGACGCGGACTGAAGCTTTCTTT
CASSLTRTEAFF
>TRBV6-2/TRBV6-3|TRBD2|once|TRBJ2-5
TGTGCCAGCAGTGCGGGGGGGCTAACGACCCAGTACTTC
CASSAGGLTTQYF
>TRBV5-1|.|.|TRBJ2-2
TGCGCCAGCAGCTTAGGTGGCGGATTAAACACCGGGGAGCTGTTTTTT
CASSLGGGLNTGELFF